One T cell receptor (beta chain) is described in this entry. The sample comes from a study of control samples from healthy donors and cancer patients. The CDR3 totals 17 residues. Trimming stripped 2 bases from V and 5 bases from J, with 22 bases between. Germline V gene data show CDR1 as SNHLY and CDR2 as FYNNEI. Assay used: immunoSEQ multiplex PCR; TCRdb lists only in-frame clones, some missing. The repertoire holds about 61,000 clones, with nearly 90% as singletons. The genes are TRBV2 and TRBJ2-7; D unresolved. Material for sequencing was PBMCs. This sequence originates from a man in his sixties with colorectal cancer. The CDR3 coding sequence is TGTGCCAGCAGTGAAAGGGCTCGTGGCTTTAGGAGAGACGAGCAGTACTTC. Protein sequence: CASSERARGFRRDEQYF.